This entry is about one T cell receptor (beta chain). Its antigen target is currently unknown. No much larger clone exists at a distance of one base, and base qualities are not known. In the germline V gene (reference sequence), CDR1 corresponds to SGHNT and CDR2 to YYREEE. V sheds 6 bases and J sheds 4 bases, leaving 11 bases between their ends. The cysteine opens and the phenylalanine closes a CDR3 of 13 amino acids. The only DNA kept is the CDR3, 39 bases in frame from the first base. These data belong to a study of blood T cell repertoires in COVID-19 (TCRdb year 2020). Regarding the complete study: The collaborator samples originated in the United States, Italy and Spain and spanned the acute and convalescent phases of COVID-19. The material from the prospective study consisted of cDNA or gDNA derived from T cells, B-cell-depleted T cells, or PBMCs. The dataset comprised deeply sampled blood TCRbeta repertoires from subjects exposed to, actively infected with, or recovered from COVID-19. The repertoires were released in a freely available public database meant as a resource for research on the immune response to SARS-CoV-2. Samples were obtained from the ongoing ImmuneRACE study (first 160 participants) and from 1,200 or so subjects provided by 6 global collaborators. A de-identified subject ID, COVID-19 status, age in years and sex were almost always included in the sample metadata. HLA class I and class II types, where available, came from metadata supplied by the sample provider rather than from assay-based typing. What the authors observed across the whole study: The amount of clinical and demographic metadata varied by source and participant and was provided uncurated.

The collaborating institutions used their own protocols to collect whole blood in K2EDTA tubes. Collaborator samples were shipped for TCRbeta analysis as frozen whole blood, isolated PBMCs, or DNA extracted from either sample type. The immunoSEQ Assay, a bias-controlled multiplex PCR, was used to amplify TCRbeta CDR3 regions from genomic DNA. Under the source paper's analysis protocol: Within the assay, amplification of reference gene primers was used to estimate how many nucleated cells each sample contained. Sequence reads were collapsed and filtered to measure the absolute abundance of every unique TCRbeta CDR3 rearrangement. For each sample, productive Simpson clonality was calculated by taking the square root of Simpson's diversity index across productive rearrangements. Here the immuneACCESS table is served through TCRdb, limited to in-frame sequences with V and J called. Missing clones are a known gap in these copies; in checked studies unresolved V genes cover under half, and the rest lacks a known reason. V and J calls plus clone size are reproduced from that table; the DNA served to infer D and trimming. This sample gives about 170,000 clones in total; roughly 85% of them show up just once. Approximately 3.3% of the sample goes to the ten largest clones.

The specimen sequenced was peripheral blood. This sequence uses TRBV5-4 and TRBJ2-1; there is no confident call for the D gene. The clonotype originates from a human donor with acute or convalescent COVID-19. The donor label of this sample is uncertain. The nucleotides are TGTGCCAGCACCTCTCCGGGTTACAATGAGCAGTTCTTC. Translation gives CASTSPGYNEQFF.